This TCR beta chain originates from a study of blood T cells in healthy people across ages. Primed by a sample-barcoded 5' primer and a J-beta primer mix, a second PCR proceeded for roughly 6 to 12 cycles. TCRdb re-derived calls from the 5' RACE reads in MiXCR, one entry per CDR3 protein. Of 1.5 million to 2 million distinct CDR3 sequences in the sample, about 50% were seen once. Germline assignment: CDR1 MRHNA and CDR2 SNTAGT. The ends lost 0 bases at V and 2 bases at J; junction bases unmatched: 10. This CDR3 has 18 amino acids. General observations from the study: Significant beta diversity loss was already apparent by age approximately 38, declining roughly linearly. PBMCs that were unsorted prevented a conclusive naive versus antigen-experienced comparison. Total diversity from one million sequenced T cells was likely underestimated.

On this clonotype itself: The antigen remains unidentified.

This receptor was taken from a woman in her 40s in good health. Material for sequencing was blood. The V call is TRBV6-4, the J call TRBJ1-2; 9 bases agree with TRBD1. The CDR3 sequence: CASSDSAAAQGANYGYTF. CDR3 bases: TGTGCCAGCAGTGACTCGGCCGCGGCACAGGGGGCGAACTATGGCTACACCTTC.